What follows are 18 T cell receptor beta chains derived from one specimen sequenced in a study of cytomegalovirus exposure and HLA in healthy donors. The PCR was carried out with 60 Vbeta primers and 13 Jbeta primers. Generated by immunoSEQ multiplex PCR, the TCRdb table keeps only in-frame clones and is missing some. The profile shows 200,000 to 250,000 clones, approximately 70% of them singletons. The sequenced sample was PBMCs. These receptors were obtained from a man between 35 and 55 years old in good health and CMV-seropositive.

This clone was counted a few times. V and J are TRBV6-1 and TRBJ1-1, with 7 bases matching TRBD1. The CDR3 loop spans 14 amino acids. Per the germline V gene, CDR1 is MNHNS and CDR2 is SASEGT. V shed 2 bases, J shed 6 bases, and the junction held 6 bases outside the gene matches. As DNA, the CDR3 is TGTGCCAGCAGTGAACAGGGGGAGAAGGCTGAAGCTTTCTTT. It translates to CASSEQGEKAEAFF.

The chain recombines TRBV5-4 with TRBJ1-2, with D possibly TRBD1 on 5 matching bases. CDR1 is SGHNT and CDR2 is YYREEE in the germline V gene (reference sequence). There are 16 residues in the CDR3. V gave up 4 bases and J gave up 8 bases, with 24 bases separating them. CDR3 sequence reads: CASSPGGLWGSAGYTF. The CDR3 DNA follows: TGTGCCAGCAGCCCCGGAGGGTTATGGGGGAGTGCGGGCTACACCTTC.

The CDR3 is CASSIDQGDTQYF. As DNA, the CDR3 is TGTGCCAGTAGTATAGATCAGGGGGATACGCAGTATTTT. V gene TRBV19 combines with J gene TRBJ2-3; D may be TRBD1 (6 bases). The CDR3 covers 13 residues. The V and J ends lost 0 bases and 6 bases respectively, with 7 bases between them. CDR1 and CDR2 from the germline V gene are LNHDA and SQIVND (reference sequence).

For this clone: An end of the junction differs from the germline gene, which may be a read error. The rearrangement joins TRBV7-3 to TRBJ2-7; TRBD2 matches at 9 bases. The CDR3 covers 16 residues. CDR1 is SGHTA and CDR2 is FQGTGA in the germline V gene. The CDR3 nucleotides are TGTGCCAGCAGCCCTTCAGCGGCTAGCGGGACCTACGCGCAGTACTTC. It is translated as CASSPSAASGTYAQYF.

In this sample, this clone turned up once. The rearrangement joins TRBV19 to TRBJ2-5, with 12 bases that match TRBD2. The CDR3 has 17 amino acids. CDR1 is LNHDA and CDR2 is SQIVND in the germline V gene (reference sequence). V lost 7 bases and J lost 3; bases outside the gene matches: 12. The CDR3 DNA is TGTGCCAGTACTACCTCCGGGACTAGCGGGTCCAAAGAGACCCAGTACTTC. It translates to CASTTSGTSGSKETQYF.

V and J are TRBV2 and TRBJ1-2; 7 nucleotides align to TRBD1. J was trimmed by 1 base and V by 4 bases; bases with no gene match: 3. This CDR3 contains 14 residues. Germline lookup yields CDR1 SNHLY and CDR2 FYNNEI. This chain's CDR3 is CASSGTGDNYGYTF. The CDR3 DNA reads TGTGCCAGCAGTGGGACAGGAGATAACTATGGCTACACCTTC.

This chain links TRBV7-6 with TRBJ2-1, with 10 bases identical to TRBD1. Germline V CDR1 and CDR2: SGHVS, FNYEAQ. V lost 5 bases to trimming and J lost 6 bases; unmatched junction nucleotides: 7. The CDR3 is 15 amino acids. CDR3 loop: CASSAGQGGGNEQFF. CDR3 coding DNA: TGTGCCAGCAGCGCCGGACAGGGGGGAGGCAATGAGCAGTTCTTC.

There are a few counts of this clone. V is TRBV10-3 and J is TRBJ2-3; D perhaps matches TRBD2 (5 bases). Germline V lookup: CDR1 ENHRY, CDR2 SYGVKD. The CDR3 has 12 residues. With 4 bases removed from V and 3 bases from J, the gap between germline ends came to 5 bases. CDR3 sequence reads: CAISGRTDTQYF. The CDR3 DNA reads TGTGCCATCAGTGGGAGGACAGATACGCAGTATTTT.

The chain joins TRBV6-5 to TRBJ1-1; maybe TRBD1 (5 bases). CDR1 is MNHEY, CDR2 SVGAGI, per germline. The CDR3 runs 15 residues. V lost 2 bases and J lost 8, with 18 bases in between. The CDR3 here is CASSYQSGGTSEAFF. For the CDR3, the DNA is TGTGCCAGCAGTTACCAGTCAGGAGGGACCTCCGAAGCTTTCTTT.

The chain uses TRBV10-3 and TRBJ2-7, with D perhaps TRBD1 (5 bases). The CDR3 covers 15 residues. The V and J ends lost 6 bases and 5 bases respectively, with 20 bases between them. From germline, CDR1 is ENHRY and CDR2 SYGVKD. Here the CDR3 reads CAISPGFRAKNEQYF. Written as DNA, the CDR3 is TGTGCCATCAGCCCCGGATTCAGGGCAAAGAACGAGCAGTACTTC.

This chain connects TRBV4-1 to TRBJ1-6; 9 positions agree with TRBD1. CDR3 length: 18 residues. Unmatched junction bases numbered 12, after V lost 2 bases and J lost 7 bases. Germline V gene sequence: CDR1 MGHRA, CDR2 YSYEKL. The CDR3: CASSQNQPLQGANSPLHF. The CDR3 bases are TGCGCCAGCAGCCAAAACCAACCCTTACAGGGGGCAAATTCACCCCTCCACTTT.

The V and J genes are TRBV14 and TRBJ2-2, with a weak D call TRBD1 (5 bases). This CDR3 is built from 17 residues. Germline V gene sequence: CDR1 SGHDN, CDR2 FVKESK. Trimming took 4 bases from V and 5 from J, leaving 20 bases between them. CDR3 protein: CASSRSPGNSVTGELFF. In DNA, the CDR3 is TGTGCCAGCAGCCGATCTCCAGGGAACAGCGTAACCGGGGAGCTGTTTTTT. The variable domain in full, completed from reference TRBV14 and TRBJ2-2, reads EAGVTQFPSHSVIEKGQTVTLRCDPISGHDNLYWYRRVMGKEIKFLLHFVKESKQDESGMPNNRFLAERTGGTYSTLKVQPAELEDSGVYFCASSRSPGNSVTGELFFGEGSRLTVL.

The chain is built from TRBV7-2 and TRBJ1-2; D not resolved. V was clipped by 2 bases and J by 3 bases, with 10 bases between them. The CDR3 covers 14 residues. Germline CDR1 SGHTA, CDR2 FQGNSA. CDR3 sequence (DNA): TGTGCCAGCAGCTTAAGGACGGACTACTATGGCTACACCTTC. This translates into CASSLRTDYYGYTF. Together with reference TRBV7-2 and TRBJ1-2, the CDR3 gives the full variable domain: GAGVSQSPSNKVTEKGKDVELRCDPISGHTALYWYRQSLGQGLEFLIYFQGNSAPDKSGLPSDRFSAERTGGSVSTLTIQRTQQEDSAVYLCASSLRTDYYGYTFGSGTRLTVV.

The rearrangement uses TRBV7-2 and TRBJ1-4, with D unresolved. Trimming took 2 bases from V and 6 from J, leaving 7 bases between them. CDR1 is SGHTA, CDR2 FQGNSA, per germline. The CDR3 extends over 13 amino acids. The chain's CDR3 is CASSLWRDEKLFF. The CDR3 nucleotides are TGTGCCAGCAGCTTATGGCGGGATGAAAAACTGTTTTTT.

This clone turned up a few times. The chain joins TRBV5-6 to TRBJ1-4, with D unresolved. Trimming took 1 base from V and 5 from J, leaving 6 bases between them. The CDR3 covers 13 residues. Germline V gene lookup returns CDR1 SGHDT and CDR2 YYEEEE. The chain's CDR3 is CASSLTENEKLFF. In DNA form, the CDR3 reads TGTGCCAGCAGCTTGACAGAGAATGAAAAACTGTTTTTT.

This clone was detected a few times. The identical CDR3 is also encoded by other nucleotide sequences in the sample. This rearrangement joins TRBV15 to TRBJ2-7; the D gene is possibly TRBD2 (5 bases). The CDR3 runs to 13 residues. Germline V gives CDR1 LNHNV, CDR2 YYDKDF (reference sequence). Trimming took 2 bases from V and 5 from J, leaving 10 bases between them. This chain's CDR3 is CATSRRAEDEQYF. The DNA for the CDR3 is TGTGCCACCAGCAGACGTGCGGAGGACGAGCAGTACTTC. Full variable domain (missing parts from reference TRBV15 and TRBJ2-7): DAMVIQNPRYQVTQFGKPVTLSCSQTLNHNVMYWYQQKSSQAPKLLFHYYDKDFNNEADTPDNFQSRRPNTSFCFLDIRSPGLGDTAMYLCATSRRAEDEQYFGPGTRLTVT.

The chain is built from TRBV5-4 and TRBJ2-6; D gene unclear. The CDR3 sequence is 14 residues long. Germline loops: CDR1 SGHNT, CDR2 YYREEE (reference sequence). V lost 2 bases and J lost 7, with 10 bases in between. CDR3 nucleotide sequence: TGTGCCAGCAGCTTTCCTGATAGTGCCAACGTCCTGACTTTC. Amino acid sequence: CASSFPDSANVLTF.

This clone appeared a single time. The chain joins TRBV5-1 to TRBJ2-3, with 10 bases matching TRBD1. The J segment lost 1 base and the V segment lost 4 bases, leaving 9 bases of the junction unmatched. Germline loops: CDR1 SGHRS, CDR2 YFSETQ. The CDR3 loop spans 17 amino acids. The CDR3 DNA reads TGCGCCAGCAGCGCGGACAGGGGGACAGGGGGCACAGATACGCAGTATTTT. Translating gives CASSADRGTGGTDTQYF.